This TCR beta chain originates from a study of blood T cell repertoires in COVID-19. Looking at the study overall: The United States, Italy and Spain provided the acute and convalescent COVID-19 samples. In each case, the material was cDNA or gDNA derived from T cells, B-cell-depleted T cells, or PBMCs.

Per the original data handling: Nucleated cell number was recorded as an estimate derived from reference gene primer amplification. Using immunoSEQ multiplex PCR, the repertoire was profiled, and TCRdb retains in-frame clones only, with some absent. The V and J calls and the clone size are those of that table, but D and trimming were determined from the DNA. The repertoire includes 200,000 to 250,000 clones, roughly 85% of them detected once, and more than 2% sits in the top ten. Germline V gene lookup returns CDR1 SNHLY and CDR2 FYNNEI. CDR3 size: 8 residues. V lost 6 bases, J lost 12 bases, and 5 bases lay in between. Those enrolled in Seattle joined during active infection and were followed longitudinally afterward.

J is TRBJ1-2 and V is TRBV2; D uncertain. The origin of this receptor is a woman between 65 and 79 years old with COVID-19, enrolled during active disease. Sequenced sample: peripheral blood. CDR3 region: CASRGDTF. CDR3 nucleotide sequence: TGTGCCAGCAGGGGCGACACCTTC.